The 19 T cell receptor beta chains reported below all come from one sample, sequenced in a study of response to subunit inactivated influenza vaccine. TCRdb called the RT-PCR reads again in MiXCR, with one record for every CDR3 protein. The sample lists roughly 620,000 distinct CDR3 sequences; about 10% were seen once. Separately, the same data were catalogued under a study of T cells expressing NK-cell markers. From that paper: The authors made TCR beta cDNA libraries by 5'RACE template switching. This switching added a universal primer site and UMIs.

This specimen consisted of PBMCs from blood, obtained on the day of vaccination. All receptors derive from a man between 45 and 60 years old who received an inactivated influenza vaccine.

This clonotype has a count of ten or more. V gene TRBV5-1 combines with J gene TRBJ2-5; TRBD1 agrees at 8 bases. The V and J ends lost 2 bases and 2 bases, in that order; junction bases with no gene match: 8. The CDR3 is 16 amino acids. The germline CDR1 and CDR2 sequences are SGHRS and YFSETQ. DNA for the CDR3: TGCGCCAGCAGCTTATTCAGGACAGGGAGTCAAGAGACCCAGTACTTC. This gives the protein CASSLFRTGSQETQYF.

This chain uses TRBV28 with TRBJ2-2; D is unclear. Per the germline V gene, CDR1 is MDHEN and CDR2 is SYDVKM. This CDR3 has 12 amino acids. Between the trimmed V and J ends, which lost 6 bases and 3 bases, there was a span of 5 bases. Written as DNA, the CDR3 is TGTGCCAGCAGACGGTACACCGGGGAGCTGTTTTTT. It specifies CASRRYTGELFF.

The gene calls are TRBV7-9 and TRBJ1-2; D gene uncertain. Germline V CDR1 and CDR2: SEHNR, FQNEAQ (reference sequence). V was trimmed by 5 bases and J by 1 base, leaving 8 bases between them. The length of the CDR3 is 13 residues. DNA for the CDR3: TGTGCCAGCAGCCAGGACGTTAACTATGGCTACACCTTC. Protein sequence: CASSQDVNYGYTF.

V is TRBV20-1 and J is TRBJ2-3, with 12 bases lining up with TRBD2. The CDR3 is 17 residues long. Losses at the gene ends were 3 bases for V and 3 bases for J; bases not matched to a gene: 10. Germline CDR1 and CDR2: DFQATT and SNEGSKA (reference sequence). The CDR3 DNA reads as TGCAGTGCTAGTTATCCTAGCGGGAGGGGTTATACAGATACGCAGTATTTT. Encoded protein: CSASYPSGRGYTDTQYF.

This clonotype was found a few times. The chain is built from TRBV12-3 or TRBV12-4 and TRBJ2-2; 8 nucleotides agree with TRBD1. The CDR3 runs 15 residues. The V and J ends lost 6 bases and 8 bases, in that order; junction bases with no gene match: 11. In nucleotides, the CDR3 is TGTGCCAGCAGCCTTGGACAGGGTTCGGGAGGGGAGCTGTTTTTT. Its translation: CASSLGQGSGGELFF.

J is TRBJ1-3 and V is TRBV6-5, with D maybe TRBD1 (6 bases). This CDR3 is 16 amino acids long. Germline CDR1 MNHEY, CDR2 SVGAGI. V was clipped by 0 bases and J by 1 base, with 10 bases between them. CDR3 sequence reads: CASSYSQGLSGNTIYF. The CDR3 region has the DNA TGTGCCAGCAGTTACTCCCAGGGGCTTTCTGGAAACACCATATATTTT.

The chain uses TRBV6-1 and TRBJ1-1; TRBD1 is a possible D gene (5 bases). The CDR3 runs 13 residues. Per the germline V gene, CDR1 is MNHNS and CDR2 is SASEGT. Trimming stripped 8 bases from V and 4 bases from J, with 14 bases between. This CDR3 is CASSLGHFTEAFF. CDR3 DNA sequence: TGTGCCAGCTCACTCGGACATTTCACTGAAGCTTTCTTT.

The sample holds a few counts of this clonotype. The chain joins TRBV27 to TRBJ2-5; possible D gene TRBD2, 5 bases. V lost 1 base and J 0 bases, leaving 12 bases between the germline ends. This CDR3 spans 16 amino acids. Germline V gives CDR1 MNHEY, CDR2 SMNVEV (reference sequence). The CDR3 is CASSLFYGEYQETQYF. The CDR3 DNA is TGTGCCAGCAGTTTATTTTACGGGGAGTACCAAGAGACCCAGTACTTC.

This clonotype was counted between two and nine times. The chain combines TRBV9 with TRBJ2-7; no clear D. Germline CDR1 is SGDLS and CDR2 is YYNGEE. CDR3 length: 14 amino acids. The V end lost 0 bases, the J end lost 0 bases, and 7 bases lay between the germline ends. CDR3 sequence reads: CASSVGVSSYEQYF. The DNA for the CDR3 is TGTGCCAGCAGCGTAGGTGTAAGCTCCTACGAGCAGTACTTC. Variable domain in full (rest from reference TRBV9 and TRBJ2-7): DSGVTQTPKHLITATGQRVTLRCSPRSGDLSVYWYQQSLDQGLQFLIQYYNGEERAKGNILERFSAQQFPDLHSELNLSSLELGDSALYFCASSVGVSSYEQYFGPGTRLTVT.

The gene calls are TRBV5-1 and TRBJ2-2; tentatively, D is TRBD2 (6 bases). V shed 5 bases and J shed 5 bases, with 25 bases lying between them. CDR3 size: 18 residues. Germline CDR1 reads SGHRS; CDR2 reads YFSETQ. In DNA form, the CDR3 reads TGCGCCAGCAGACCTGAGCCTGGGGCGCGGGATCGAACCGGGGAGCTGTTTTTT. Encoded protein: CASRPEPGARDRTGELFF. The whole variable domain, filled in from reference TRBV5-1 and TRBJ2-2, reads KAGVTQTPRYLIKTRGQQVTLSCSPISGHRSVSWYQQTPGQGLQFLFEYFSETQRNKGNFPGRFSGRQFSNSRSEMNVSTLELGDSALYLCASRPEPGARDRTGELFFGEGSRLTVL.

This clonotype turned up a few times. The chain combines TRBV28 with TRBJ2-7; D perhaps matches TRBD2 (6 bases). Germline CDR1 MDHEN, CDR2 SYDVKM. V shed 4 bases and J shed 0 bases, with 10 bases lying between them. This CDR3 has 14 amino acids. The CDR3 region is CASSYFGSSYEQYF. The CDR3 DNA sequence: TGTGCCAGCAGTTACTTCGGGAGCTCCTACGAGCAGTACTTC.

This clonotype was seen a handful of times. V usage is TRBV2 and J usage is TRBJ2-7; unclear D gene. CDR3 length: 16 amino acids. V shed 7 bases and J shed 4 bases, with 23 bases lying between them. CDR1 is SNHLY, CDR2 FYNNEI, per germline. DNA of the CDR3: TGTGCCAGCATGGAACAGACCTGGGTCGGAAGGTACGAGCAGTACTTC. The encoded protein is CASMEQTWVGRYEQYF.

This sequence joins TRBV7-8 and TRBJ2-5, with D perhaps assigned TRBD1 or TRBD2 (5 bases each). The V gene lost 0 bases and the J gene lost 5 bases, with 13 bases spanning the gap. The CDR3 length is 15 residues. Germline CDR1 and CDR2: SGHVS and FQNEAQ. CDR3 loop: CASSLASGPYETQYF. CDR3 in DNA: TGTGCCAGCAGCTTAGCTTCGGGGCCATACGAGACCCAGTACTTC.

This clonotype was seen only a few times. As DNA, the CDR3 is TGTGCCAGCAGCCCGGGACAGGGGGATGGCCTGAACACTGAAGCTTTCTTT. It specifies CASSPGQGDGLNTEAFF. The chain carries TRBV12-3 or TRBV12-4 and TRBJ1-1, with 11 bases identical to TRBD1. The CDR3 covers 17 residues. V was pared by 6 bases and J by 0 bases, with 9 bases of the junction left unmatched.

The gene calls are TRBV7-2 and TRBJ2-1, with 8 bases fitting TRBD2. CDR1 SGHTA and CDR2 FQGNSA come from the germline V gene. V shed 3 bases and J 7 bases; nucleotides not matched to a gene: 8. This CDR3 comprises 15 residues. The chain's CDR3 is CASSFESGRANEQFF. CDR3 nucleotide sequence: TGTGCCAGCAGCTTCGAAAGCGGGAGAGCTAATGAGCAGTTCTTC.

V gene TRBV5-1 combines with J gene TRBJ2-1; D is ambiguous. The CDR3 covers 15 residues. The germline V gene has CDR1 SGHRS and CDR2 YFSETQ. V was cut by 0 bases and J by 0 bases, with 7 bases left in between. The CDR3 loop is CASSLEWSSYNEQFF. In DNA, the CDR3 is TGCGCCAGCAGCTTGGAGTGGAGCTCCTACAATGAGCAGTTCTTC.

DNA of the CDR3: TGTGCCAGCAGCCGACAGAGCTCCTATAATTCACCCCTCCACTTT. Its protein product is CASSRQSSYNSPLHF. The rearrangement joins TRBV12-3 or TRBV12-4 to TRBJ1-6; a possible D gene is TRBD1 (5 bases). The CDR3 runs 15 residues. Trimming stripped 6 bases from V and 0 bases from J, with 9 bases between.

The sample holds many counts of this clonotype. The CDR3 sequence is CASSLASTFSYTGELFF. The DNA of the CDR3 is TGCGCCAGCAGCTTGGCCTCCACGTTTTCTTACACCGGGGAGCTGTTTTTT. V usage is TRBV5-1 and J usage is TRBJ2-2; D not certain. The CDR3 is 17 amino acids. Germline-derived CDR1 and CDR2 are SGHRS and YFSETQ. Trimming removed 0 bases at V and 3 bases at J, with 15 bases between.

The chain uses TRBV5-1 and TRBJ1-1; D remains unclear. Trimming took off 0 bases at V and 4 bases at J, with 13 bases between the two ends. This CDR3 spans 15 amino acids. Germline CDR1 reads SGHRS; CDR2 reads YFSETQ. The CDR3 DNA reads as TGCGCCAGCAGCTTGGTGAGCCCCCCGGGCACTGAAGCTTTCTTT. It codes for CASSLVSPPGTEAFF. Using reference TRBV5-1 and TRBJ1-1 for the parts outside the CDR3, the full variable domain is KAGVTQTPRYLIKTRGQQVTLSCSPISGHRSVSWYQQTPGQGLQFLFEYFSETQRNKGNFPGRFSGRQFSNSRSEMNVSTLELGDSALYLCASSLVSPPGTEAFFGQGTRLTVV.